Each of the 4 T cell receptor beta chains below was sequenced from the same sample in a study of regulatory T cells in long-lasting Graves disease. As for time point: newly diagnosed GD, antithyroid drugs for less than 3 months. Scientists built the TCR library using RNA that was extracted from PBMCs. With iRepertoire HTBI primers and Arm-PCR of CDR3 regions, TCR beta libraries were built. TCRdb used MiXCR to reprocess the multiplex PCR reads, holding one entry per CDR3 protein. The sample lists about 460,000 distinct CDR3 sequences; 13% to 15% were seen once. These records were also assigned to another study, of T cells in Graves' hyperthyroidism and ophthalmopathy.

The source material was peripheral blood mononuclear cells (PBMCs), sampled at new diagnosis, from a patient treated with antithyroid drugs. Every receptor here comes from a woman in her forties or fifties with Graves disease.

In this sample, this clonotype turned up many times. The V gene is TRBV7-3, the J gene TRBJ2-2, with D tentatively TRBD2 (6 bases). The V end was cut by 4 bases, the J end by 0 bases, with 12 bases between. The CDR3 is 16 amino acids. Germline V gives CDR1 SGHTA, CDR2 FQGTGA. CDR3 sequence reads: CASSSSSVTNTGELFF. The CDR3 DNA reads as TGTGCCAGCAGCTCCTCTAGCGTAACGAACACCGGGGAGCTGTTTTTT.

This clonotype was seen only a few times. The V call is TRBV6-1, the J call TRBJ2-7; D is perhaps TRBD1 (6 bases). V lost 4 bases and J lost 0, with 7 bases in between. The germline V gene encodes CDR1 MNHNS and CDR2 SASEGT. The CDR3 spans 13 residues. The CDR3 sequence: CASSGDISYEQYF. CDR3 bases: TGTGCCAGCAGTGGGGACATCTCCTACGAGCAGTACTTC.

The gene calls are TRBV3-1 and TRBJ2-3, with unresolved D. The CDR3 covers 18 residues. Deletions cut 1 base from V and 2 bases from J, with 19 bases between. The germline CDR1 and CDR2 sequences are LGHDT and YNNKEL (reference sequence). Here the CDR3 DNA reads TGTGCCAGCAGCCAAGGTCGGCAGACAAAAGCTTACACAGATACGCAGTATTTT. This translates into CASSQGRQTKAYTDTQYF.

This clonotype was seen repeatedly, ten times or more. The chain is built from TRBV11-3 and TRBJ2-3; 10 positions match TRBD2. Germline V gene sequence: CDR1 SGHNT, CDR2 YENEEA. The junction had 7 bases not matched to a gene; V was cut back by 9 bases and J by 4 bases. This CDR3 contains 14 residues. CDR3 DNA: TGTGCCAGTGCACTAGCGGGGTATGCAGATACGCAGTATTTT. Its translation: CASALAGYADTQYF.